The 18 T cell receptor beta chains below all came from one sample that was sequenced in a study of ipilimumab plus nivolumab after autologous stem cell transplantation. Assay used: immunoSEQ multiplex PCR; TCRdb lists only in-frame clones, some missing. The sample consists of some 87,000 clones, approximately 86% of them appearing once. Sequencing was performed on PBMCs, taken in a trial of ipilimumab plus nivolumab as post-transplant consolidation. The receptors stem from a male donor with diffuse large B-cell lymphoma.

This clone was counted between two and nine times. The chain's CDR3 is CASGSRWDAEAFF. For the CDR3, the DNA is TGTGCTAGTGGTTCCCGGTGGGACGCTGAAGCTTTCTTT. The genes are TRBV12-5 and TRBJ1-1; TRBD1 is a possible D gene (5 bases). This CDR3 region has 13 residues. The germline V gene has CDR1 LGHNT and CDR2 FRNRAP. V lost 4 bases to trimming and J lost 6 bases, with 12 bases between them.

This chain connects TRBV2 to TRBJ1-6; D gene ambiguous. Trimming left V 3 bases short and J 6 bases short, with 9 bases between. The V gene's germline CDR1 is SNHLY and CDR2 FYNNEI. The CDR3 is made up of 14 amino acids. CDR3 nucleotides: TGTGCCAGCAGTGACGCAGCCCGTAATTCACCCCTCCACTTT. It encodes CASSDAARNSPLHF.

CDR3 protein: CASSRGQGTTNEKLFF. Written as DNA, the CDR3 is TGTGCCAGTAGTAGGGGACAGGGGACAACTAATGAAAAACTGTTTTTT. The chain combines TRBV19 with TRBJ1-4; TRBD1 agrees at 10 bases. V gave up 4 bases and J gave up 0 bases; unmatched junction bases: 2. The germline V gene has CDR1 LNHDA and CDR2 SQIVND (reference sequence). There are 16 residues in the CDR3.

J is TRBJ2-5 and V is TRBV2; 13 bases map to TRBD2. The CDR3 runs 14 residues. Germline trimming cut 5 bases from V and 7 bases from J; bases unmatched to any gene: 4. The germline V gene has CDR1 SNHLY and CDR2 FYNNEI. CDR3 in DNA: TGTGCCAGCAGTCCCGGGACTAGCGGGGCGACCCAGTACTTC. Translated, it gives CASSPGTSGATQYF. The complete variable domain, with remaining parts taken from reference TRBV2 and TRBJ2-5, reads EPEVTQTPSHQVTQMGQEVILRCVPISNHLYFYWYRQILGQKVEFLVSFYNNEISEKSEIFDDQFSVERPDGSNFTLKIRSTKLEDSAMYFCASSPGTSGATQYFGPGTRLLVL.

This chain joins TRBV25-1 and TRBJ2-3; no firm D call. The germline CDR1 and CDR2 sequences are MGHDK and SYGVNS. Trimming took 3 bases from V and 2 from J, leaving 3 bases between them. The CDR3 has 12 amino acids. CDR3 sequence (DNA): TGTGCCAGCAGTGATTACACAGATACGCAGTATTTT. It translates to CASSDYTDTQYF.

The CDR3 is CASSLDAEPQYF. The CDR3 DNA reads TGTGCCAGCAGCTTAGATGCGGAGCCGCAGTATTTT. The chain is built from TRBV11-3 and TRBJ2-3; no clear D. The CDR3 totals 12 residues. The germline V and J ends were trimmed by 0 bases and 10 bases, with 8 bases remaining between them. Germline CDR1 SGHNT, CDR2 YENEEA.

The chain combines TRBV5-1 with TRBJ2-4; 7 nucleotides match TRBD1. The V segment lost 4 bases and the J segment 9 bases; nucleotides outside the gene matches: 16. This CDR3 spans 16 amino acids. Germline CDR1 SGHRS, CDR2 YFSETQ. The CDR3 region is CASSTGDETDHGIQYF. In DNA, the CDR3 is TGCGCCAGCAGCACAGGGGACGAAACCGACCATGGCATTCAGTACTTC.

This chain links TRBV27 with TRBJ2-7; 11 nucleotides agree with TRBD1. CDR1 is MNHEY, CDR2 SMNVEV, per germline (reference sequence). This CDR3 comprises 16 residues. V gave up 3 bases and J gave up 2 bases; unmatched junction bases: 6. CDR3 sequence: CASSFSPGQGAYEQYF. The CDR3 DNA reads TGTGCCAGCAGTTTCTCTCCGGGACAGGGGGCCTACGAGCAGTACTTC.

The rearrangement joins TRBV19 to TRBJ2-7, with a possible D match to TRBD1 (6 bases). V was clipped by 0 bases and J by 4 bases, with 16 bases between them. CDR3 length: 16 amino acids. The germline CDR1 and CDR2 sequences are LNHDA and SQIVND (reference sequence). The CDR3 sequence: CASSIDRETGDYEQYF. The CDR3 coding sequence is TGTGCCAGTAGTATAGATAGGGAGACAGGAGATTACGAGCAGTACTTC.

The rearrangement links TRBV5-1 to TRBJ1-5; perhaps TRBD1 as D (5 bases). V was cut by 0 bases and J by 11 bases, with 15 bases left in between. The CDR3 runs to 14 residues. Germline-derived CDR1 and CDR2 are SGHRS and YFSETQ. The CDR3 region is CASSLAPWDGAQHF. CDR3 nucleotide sequence: TGCGCCAGCAGCTTGGCCCCCTGGGACGGGGCCCAGCATTTT.

V gene TRBV7-9 combines with J gene TRBJ2-7; weak D call: TRBD2 (7 bases). The V end lost 5 bases, the J end lost 5 bases, and 19 bases lay between the germline ends. The CDR3 loop spans 15 amino acids. Germline loops: CDR1 SEHNR, CDR2 FQNEAQ (reference sequence). This CDR3 reads CASSPASGGLNEQYF. In nucleotides, the CDR3 is TGTGCCAGCAGCCCTGCTTCGGGGGGCCTTAACGAGCAGTACTTC.

The sample holds one count of this clone. This chain uses TRBV7-2 with TRBJ2-3; D remains ambiguous. Between the trimmed V and J ends, which lost 9 bases and 0 bases, there was a span of 4 bases. Germline V gene data show CDR1 as SGHTA and CDR2 as FQGNSA. This CDR3 is built from 11 residues. DNA of the CDR3: TGTGCCAGTCAAAGCACAGATACGCAGTATTTT. It is translated as CASQSTDTQYF.

The V call is TRBV11-2, the J call TRBJ2-4; D might be TRBD2 (5 bases). V was pared by 4 bases and J by 7 bases, with 14 bases between. The CDR3 spans 14 residues. Germline values: CDR1 SGHAT, CDR2 FQNNGV. Here the CDR3 DNA reads TGTGCCAGCAGCTCGACCCCTGGGGAGAACATTCAGTACTTC. Protein: CASSSTPGENIQYF.

This rearrangement joins TRBV19 to TRBJ1-1; D remains unclear. Between the trimmed V and J ends, which lost 5 bases and 0 bases, there was a span of 16 bases. The CDR3 is 16 residues long. Per germline, CDR1 LNHDA and CDR2 SQIVND (reference sequence). Here the CDR3 DNA reads TGTGCCAGTAGTGAGCGGGAGCGACGCATGAACACTGAAGCTTTCTTT. Translated: CASSERERRMNTEAFF.

J is TRBJ2-7 and V is TRBV6-5; 7 bases are shared with TRBD1. Trimming cost V 0 bases and J 6 bases; bases outside gene matches: 8. CDR3 size: 15 residues. Per germline, CDR1 MNHEY and CDR2 SVGAGI. The CDR3 DNA is TGTGCCAGCAGTTACTCCAGACAGGGTATCAGCGAGCAGTACTTC. Protein product: CASSYSRQGISEQYF.

By share, this clone ranks as medium-sized. This chain's CDR3 is CAWSPPGTTGELFF. The DNA for the CDR3 is TGTGCCTGGAGTCCGCCGGGAACCACCGGGGAGCTGTTTTTT. The rearrangement uses TRBV30 and TRBJ2-2; a possible D gene is TRBD2 (5 bases). V lost 2 bases and J 4 bases, leaving 11 bases between the germline ends. Germline V gives CDR1 GTSNPN, CDR2 SVGIG (reference sequence). The CDR3 sequence is 14 residues long.

The rearrangement links TRBV6-1 to TRBJ2-5; tentatively, D is TRBD1 or TRBD2 (5 bases each). The germline CDR1 and CDR2 sequences are MNHNS and SASEGT. The CDR3 sequence is 14 residues long. With 6 bases removed from V and 4 bases from J, the gap between germline ends came to 15 bases. CDR3 residues: CASRRFSGAETQYF. In nucleotides, the CDR3 is TGTGCCAGCAGAAGGTTCTCCGGGGCAGAGACCCAGTACTTC.

J is TRBJ1-2 and V is TRBV18; D is unresolved. Trimming pared 2 bases from V and 2 bases from J, leaving 9 bases between. This CDR3 region has 14 residues. CDR1 is KGHSH and CDR2 is LQKENI in the germline V gene. CDR3 region: CASSPEQYNYGYTF. The CDR3 coding sequence is TGTGCCAGCTCACCAGAACAGTACAACTATGGCTACACCTTC.